The 11 T cell receptor beta chains in this list originate from one sample, sequenced in a study of cytomegalovirus exposure and HLA in healthy donors. The PCR employed 60 Vbeta primers together with 13 Jbeta primers. TCRdb keeps only in-frame clones here, not all; method: immunoSEQ multiplex PCR. Among 120,000 to 150,000 clones listed, roughly 79% were seen once. Sequences were obtained from PBMCs. The receptors originated from a woman aged 30 to 39 in good health and CMV-seronegative.

The rearrangement links TRBV5-4 to TRBJ2-2, with 7 bases that match TRBD2. V was clipped by 3 bases and J by 5 bases; unmatched bases: 13. The germline V gene has CDR1 SGHNT and CDR2 YYREEE (reference sequence). The CDR3 is made up of 17 amino acids. DNA of the CDR3: TGTGCCAGCAGCTCCGATCGGGGGGAACGAACAACCGGGGAGCTGTTTTTT. Translation: CASSSDRGERTTGELFF.

A note on this clone: Within the sample, other DNA sequences also encode this same CDR3. The chain has TRBV5-4 and TRBJ2-2, with D hard to call. Germline CDR1 SGHNT, CDR2 YYREEE (reference sequence). The V gene lost 0 bases and the J gene lost 5 bases, with 5 bases spanning the gap. This CDR3 is 13 amino acids long. DNA for the CDR3: TGTGCCAGCAGCTTGGCCTCGACCGGGGAGCTGTTTTTT. Translating gives CASSLASTGELFF.

The rearrangement links TRBV6-5 to TRBJ2-2; D is perhaps TRBD1 (6 bases). The V gene lost 6 bases and the J gene lost 5 bases, with 13 bases spanning the gap. The V gene's germline CDR1 is MNHEY and CDR2 SVGAGI. The CDR3 is 14 residues long. The CDR3 loop reads CASSQEGGTGELFF. As DNA, the CDR3 is TGTGCCAGCAGCCAAGAAGGGGGAACCGGGGAGCTGTTTTTT.

The V gene is TRBV7-2, the J gene TRBJ2-5; TRBD1 is a possible D gene (6 bases). Germline V gene lookup returns CDR1 SGHTA and CDR2 FQGNSA. The CDR3 spans 13 residues. Trimming took 6 bases from V and 1 from J, leaving 9 bases between them. Written as DNA, the CDR3 is TGTGCCAGCAGTAGGACAGTCCAAGAGACCCAGTACTTC. Amino acids: CASSRTVQETQYF.

This chain uses TRBV29-1 with TRBJ1-1, with D tentatively TRBD1 (5 bases). The CDR3 covers 11 residues. Germline loops: CDR1 SQVTM, CDR2 ANQGSEA. Trimming took off 5 bases at V and 8 bases at J, with 12 bases between the two ends. The CDR3 protein is CSVFPGAEAFF. DNA for the CDR3: TGCAGCGTTTTCCCTGGGGCGGAAGCTTTCTTT. Full variable domain (remainder filled in from reference TRBV29-1 and TRBJ1-1): SAVISQKPSRDICQRGTSLTIQCQVDSQVTMMFWYRQQPGQSLTLIATANQGSEATYESGFVIDKFPISRPNLTFSTLTVSNMSPEDSSIYLCSVFPGAEAFFGQGTRLTVV.

The CDR3: CASRRPSSTDTQYF. The CDR3 nucleotides read TGTGCCAGCCGGAGGCCGAGTAGCACAGATACGCAGTATTTT. This chain links TRBV6-1 with TRBJ2-3; a possible D gene is TRBD2 (5 bases). The CDR3 covers 14 residues. Germline V CDR1 and CDR2: MNHNS, SASEGT. Between the trimmed V and J ends, which lost 8 bases and 0 bases, there was a span of 12 bases.

J is TRBJ2-1 and V is TRBV9; 8 positions agree with TRBD2. V lost 4 bases, J lost 8 bases, and 11 bases stayed unmatched. The CDR3 has 15 residues. Germline values: CDR1 SGDLS, CDR2 YYNGEE. This chain's CDR3 is CASSRQKSGGYEQFF. CDR3 DNA sequence: TGTGCCAGCAGCCGTCAAAAGAGCGGGGGATATGAGCAGTTCTTC.

The table lists this clone with a few counts. The chain uses TRBV6-5 and TRBJ1-1, with TRBD1 matching 7 bases. This CDR3 region has 14 residues. Trimming at V came to 6 bases and at J to 3 bases, leaving 7 bases not matched to a gene. CDR1 and CDR2 from the germline V gene are MNHEY and SVGAGI. CDR3 loop: CASRPGQRDTEAFF. CDR3 sequence (DNA): TGTGCCAGCAGGCCGGGACAGCGGGACACTGAAGCTTTCTTT.

The J gene is TRBJ1-3, the V gene TRBV5-6, with D unresolved. Germline V gene data show CDR1 as SGHDT and CDR2 as YYEEEE. V dropped 1 base and J dropped 3 bases, with 2 bases sitting between them. The CDR3 spans 12 residues. CDR3 DNA: TGTGCCAGCAGCTTGCTTGGAAACACCATATATTTT. Its translation is CASSLLGNTIYF.

The chain uses TRBV7-4 and TRBJ2-5; the D gene is possibly TRBD2 (7 bases). V dropped 4 bases and J dropped 5 bases, with 11 bases sitting between them. The length of the CDR3 is 13 residues. The V gene's germline CDR1 is SGHVT and CDR2 SQSDAQ. In DNA form, the CDR3 reads TGTGCCAGCAGCTCAGGGAGGGGGGAGACCCAGTACTTC. Translating gives CASSSGRGETQYF.

The chain couples TRBV4-1 to TRBJ1-1; a possible D gene is TRBD1 (5 bases). The CDR3 is made up of 18 amino acids. Germline-derived CDR1 and CDR2 are MGHRA and YSYEKL. The V end was cut by 0 bases, the J end by 3 bases, with 20 bases between. CDR3 sequence (DNA): TGCGCCAGCAGCCAAGAGGGGGGTGCGCAGGGAAGGGACACTGAAGCTTTCTTT. It yields the protein CASSQEGGAQGRDTEAFF.